A single sample gave rise to the 11 T cell receptor beta chains below, sequenced in a study of response to subunit inactivated influenza vaccine. TCRdb ran MiXCR on the RT-PCR reads and lists one entry per CDR3 protein. This sample has over 300,000 distinct CDR3 sequences, with 21% found just once. The sample was PBMCs from blood, taken about 20 months after vaccination. The receptors were sampled from a man aged 50 to 69 who received an inactivated influenza vaccine.

The V and J genes are TRBV7-8 and TRBJ2-1; D might be TRBD1 or TRBD2, each matching 5 bases. Deletions cut 4 bases from V and 6 bases from J, with 13 bases between. The CDR3 has 14 amino acids. Germline V gene sequence: CDR1 SGHVS, CDR2 FQNEAQ. CDR3: CASSYFGGFNEQFF. In DNA, the CDR3 is TGTGCCAGCAGCTACTTTGGGGGATTCAATGAGCAGTTCTTC.

The gene calls are TRBV20-1 and TRBJ2-5; perhaps D is TRBD1 or TRBD2 (5 bases each). The CDR3 loop spans 14 amino acids. V was pared by 5 bases and J by 2 bases, with 15 bases between. CDR1 is DFQATT, CDR2 SNEGSKA, per germline (reference sequence). CDR3 residues: CSAFFGAKQETQYF. In nucleotides, the CDR3 is TGCAGTGCTTTCTTCGGGGCTAAACAAGAGACCCAGTACTTC.

The genes are TRBV5-4 and TRBJ1-5; D is possibly TRBD1 (6 bases). The germline gives CDR1 SGHNT, CDR2 YYREEE (reference sequence). V was pared by 0 bases and J by 4 bases, with 11 bases between. The CDR3 is 15 residues long. Written as DNA, the CDR3 is TGTGCCAGCAGCTTGGACCGGGACATGAATCAGCCCCAGCATTTT. Protein sequence: CASSLDRDMNQPQHF.

The V gene is TRBV6-1, the J gene TRBJ1-1; D may be TRBD1 (6 bases). The CDR3 has 14 amino acids. V shed 7 bases and J shed 5 bases, with 17 bases lying between them. Germline lookup yields CDR1 MNHNS and CDR2 SASEGT. The CDR3 region has the DNA TGTGCCAGCACACTTCTACAGGGCGGTACTGAAGCTTTCTTT. Its translation: CASTLLQGGTEAFF.

The chain joins TRBV20-1 to TRBJ2-7, with TRBD2 matching over 12 bases. From germline, CDR1 is DFQATT and CDR2 SNEGSKA (reference sequence). The CDR3 runs 14 residues. The junction had 4 bases not matched to a gene; V was cut back by 6 bases and J by 1 base. CDR3 DNA: TGCAGTGCCGCTCTAGCGGGGGGGTCCTACGAGCAGTACTTC. Its protein is CSAALAGGSYEQYF.

This clonotype was detected ten times or more. This chain uses TRBV20-1 with TRBJ2-1; D not certain. Germline-derived CDR1 and CDR2 are DFQATT and SNEGSKA (reference sequence). CDR3 length equals 14 residues. Trimming left V 1 base short and J 0 bases short, with 7 bases between. CDR3 nucleotide sequence: TGCAGTGCTAGAGGGCGGAACTCCTACAATGAGCAGTTCTTC. Protein product: CSARGRNSYNEQFF.

The V gene is TRBV5-4, the J gene TRBJ2-1, with a weak D call TRBD1 (6 bases). Germline V gene lookup returns CDR1 SGHNT and CDR2 YYREEE (reference sequence). Trimming removed 4 bases from V and 7 bases from J, with 18 bases in between. The CDR3 loop spans 15 amino acids. The CDR3 is CASSSTAVGTNEQFF. As DNA, the CDR3 is TGTGCCAGCAGCAGTACAGCGGTGGGGACAAATGAGCAGTTCTTC.

In this sample, this clonotype turned up a few times. The rearrangement joins TRBV7-2 to TRBJ2-1; no definite D call. The CDR3 sequence is 14 residues long. V gave up 3 bases and J gave up 7 bases, with 13 bases separating them. Per germline, CDR1 SGHTA and CDR2 FQGNSA. The chain's CDR3 is CASSFTFQGNEQFF. The DNA of the CDR3 is TGTGCCAGCAGCTTTACGTTTCAAGGAAATGAGCAGTTCTTC.

In this sample, this clonotype turned up many times. The junction and the germline gene differ at one end; a read error may be behind it. The V and J genes are TRBV7-2 and TRBJ2-3; 9 bases line up with TRBD2. The CDR3 runs to 15 residues. Germline-derived CDR1 and CDR2 are SGHTA and FQGNSA. In DNA form, the CDR3 reads TGTGCTAGCAGTCTGGGACTAGCTAGCACAGATACGCAGTATTTT. Its translation is CASSLGLASTDTQYF.

This clonotype was seen more than once but under ten times. The chain uses TRBV5-1 and TRBJ2-7; the D is unclear. Deletions cut 0 bases from V and 2 bases from J, with 6 bases between. The CDR3 covers 13 residues. CDR1 SGHRS and CDR2 YFSETQ come from the germline V gene. The CDR3 DNA reads as TGCGCCAGCAGCTTGGAAACTACCTACGAGCAGTACTTC. Amino acids: CASSLETTYEQYF.

The chain has TRBV3-1 and TRBJ2-5; 9 nucleotides line up with TRBD1. The CDR3 extends over 18 amino acids. The germline CDR1 and CDR2 sequences are LGHDT and YNNKEL (reference sequence). Trimming cost V 0 bases and J 2 bases; bases outside gene matches: 10. CDR3 in DNA: TGTGCCAGCAGCCAAGATCTAGGGAACAGGGGGCGACAAGAGACCCAGTACTTC. Protein: CASSQDLGNRGRQETQYF.